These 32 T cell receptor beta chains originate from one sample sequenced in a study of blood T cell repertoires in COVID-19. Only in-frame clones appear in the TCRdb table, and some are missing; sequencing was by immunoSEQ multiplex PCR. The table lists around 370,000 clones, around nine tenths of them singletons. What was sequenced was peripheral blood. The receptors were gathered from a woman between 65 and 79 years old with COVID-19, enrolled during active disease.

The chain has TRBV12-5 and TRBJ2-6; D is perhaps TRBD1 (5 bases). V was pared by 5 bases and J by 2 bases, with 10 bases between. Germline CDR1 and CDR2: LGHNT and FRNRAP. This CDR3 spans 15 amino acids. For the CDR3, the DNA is TGTGCTAGTGGTGCCCAGGGTCCTGGGGCCAACGTCCTGACTTTC. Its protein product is CASGAQGPGANVLTF.

Here the CDR3 reads CASSLGEGGLNTEAFF. As DNA, the CDR3 is TGTGCCAGCTCACTGGGGGAGGGGGGTTTGAACACTGAAGCTTTCTTT. The rearrangement joins TRBV18 to TRBJ1-1; D might be TRBD1 (6 bases). Germline V CDR1 and CDR2: KGHSH, LQKENI. The CDR3 is 16 residues long. V dropped 4 bases and J dropped 0 bases, with 15 bases sitting between them.

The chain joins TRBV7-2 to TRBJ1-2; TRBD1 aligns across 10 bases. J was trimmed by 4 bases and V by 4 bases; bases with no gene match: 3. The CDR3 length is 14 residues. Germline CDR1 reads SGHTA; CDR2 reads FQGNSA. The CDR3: CASSSGTGVYGYTF. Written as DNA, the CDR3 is TGTGCCAGCAGCTCCGGGACAGGGGTCTATGGCTACACCTTC.

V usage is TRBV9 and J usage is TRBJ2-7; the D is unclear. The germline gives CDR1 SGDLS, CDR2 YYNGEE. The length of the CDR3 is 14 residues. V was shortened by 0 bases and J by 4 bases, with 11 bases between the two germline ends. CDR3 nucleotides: TGTGCCAGCAGCGTAGTCCCCTCACTTTACGAGCAGTACTTC. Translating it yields CASSVVPSLYEQYF.

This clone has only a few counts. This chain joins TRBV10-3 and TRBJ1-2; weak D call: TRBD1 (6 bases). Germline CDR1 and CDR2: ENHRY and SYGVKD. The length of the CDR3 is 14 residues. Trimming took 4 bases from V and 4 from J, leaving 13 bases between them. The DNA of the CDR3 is TGTGCCATCAGTGGGGACACCGTGATCTATGGCTACACCTTC. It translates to CAISGDTVIYGYTF.

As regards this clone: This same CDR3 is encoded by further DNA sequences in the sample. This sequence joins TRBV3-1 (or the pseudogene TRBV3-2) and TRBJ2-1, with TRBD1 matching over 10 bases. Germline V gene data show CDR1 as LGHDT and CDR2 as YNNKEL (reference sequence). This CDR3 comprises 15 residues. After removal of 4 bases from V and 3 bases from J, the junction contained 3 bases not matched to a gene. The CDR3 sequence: CASSPWTGGYNEQFF. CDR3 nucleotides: TGTGCCAGCAGCCCGTGGACAGGGGGCTACAATGAGCAGTTCTTC.

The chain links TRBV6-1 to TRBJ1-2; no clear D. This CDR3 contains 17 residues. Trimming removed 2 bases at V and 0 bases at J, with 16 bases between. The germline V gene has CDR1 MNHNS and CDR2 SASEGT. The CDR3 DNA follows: TGTGCCAGCAGTGAACAGCCCCGGACTTTTGCTAACTATGGCTACACCTTC. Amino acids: CASSEQPRTFANYGYTF.

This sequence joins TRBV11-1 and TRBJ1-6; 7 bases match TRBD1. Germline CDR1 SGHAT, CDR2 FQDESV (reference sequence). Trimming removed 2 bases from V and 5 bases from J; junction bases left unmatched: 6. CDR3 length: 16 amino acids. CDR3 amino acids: CASSLSGTAHNSPLHF. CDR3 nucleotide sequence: TGTGCCAGCAGCTTATCAGGGACAGCTCATAATTCACCCCTCCACTTT.

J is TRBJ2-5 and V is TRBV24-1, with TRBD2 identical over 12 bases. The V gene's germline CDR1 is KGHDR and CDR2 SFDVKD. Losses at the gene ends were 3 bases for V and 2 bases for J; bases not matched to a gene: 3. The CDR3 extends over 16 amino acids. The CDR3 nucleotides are TGTGCCACCAGTGATCTTCTAGCGGGGGGGCAAGAGACCCAGTACTTC. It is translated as CATSDLLAGGQETQYF.

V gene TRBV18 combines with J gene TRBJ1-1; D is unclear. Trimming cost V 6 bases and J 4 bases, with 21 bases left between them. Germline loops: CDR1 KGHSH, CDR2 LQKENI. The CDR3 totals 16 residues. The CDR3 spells CASSAEIGSTGTEAFF. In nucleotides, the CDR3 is TGTGCCAGCTCCGCAGAGATCGGTAGTACGGGCACTGAAGCTTTCTTT.

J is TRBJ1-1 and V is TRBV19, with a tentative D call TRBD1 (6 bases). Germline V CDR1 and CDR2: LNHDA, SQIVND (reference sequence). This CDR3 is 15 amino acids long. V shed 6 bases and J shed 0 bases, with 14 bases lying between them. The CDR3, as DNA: TGTGCCAGTAGCTCGGCAGGGGCTATGAACACTGAAGCTTTCTTT. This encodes CASSSAGAMNTEAFF.

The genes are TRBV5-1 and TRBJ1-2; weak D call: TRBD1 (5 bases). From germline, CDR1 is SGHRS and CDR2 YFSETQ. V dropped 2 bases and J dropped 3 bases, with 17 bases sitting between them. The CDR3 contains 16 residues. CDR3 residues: CASSFDSGETHYGYTF. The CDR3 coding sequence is TGCGCCAGCAGCTTCGATTCGGGGGAGACTCACTATGGCTACACCTTC.

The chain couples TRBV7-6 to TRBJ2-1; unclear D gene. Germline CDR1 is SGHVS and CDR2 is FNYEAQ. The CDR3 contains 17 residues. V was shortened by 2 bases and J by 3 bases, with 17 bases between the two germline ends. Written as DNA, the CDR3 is TGTGCCAGCAGCTTATTTGCAGTGGGCTCCAACTACAATGAGCAGTTCTTC. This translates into CASSLFAVGSNYNEQFF.

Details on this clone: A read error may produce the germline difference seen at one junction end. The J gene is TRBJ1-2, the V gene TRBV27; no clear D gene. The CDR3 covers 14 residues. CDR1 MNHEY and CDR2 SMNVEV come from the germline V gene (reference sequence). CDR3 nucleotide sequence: TGTGCCAGCAGTGTATCTGGGCAGGACTATGGCTACACCTTC. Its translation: CASSVSGQDYGYTF.

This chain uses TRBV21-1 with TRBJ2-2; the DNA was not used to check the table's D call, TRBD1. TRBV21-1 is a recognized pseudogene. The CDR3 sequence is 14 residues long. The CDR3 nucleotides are TGTGCCAGCACTGTCAGTTTTCTCACCGGGGAGCTGTTTTTT. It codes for CASTVSFLTGELFF.

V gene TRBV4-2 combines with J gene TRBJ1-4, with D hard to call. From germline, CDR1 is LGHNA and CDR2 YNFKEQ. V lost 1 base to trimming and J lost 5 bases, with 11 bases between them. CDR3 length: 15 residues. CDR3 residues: CASSQVGSLNEKLFF. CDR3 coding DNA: TGTGCCAGCAGCCAAGTGGGCAGCCTGAATGAAAAACTGTTTTTT.

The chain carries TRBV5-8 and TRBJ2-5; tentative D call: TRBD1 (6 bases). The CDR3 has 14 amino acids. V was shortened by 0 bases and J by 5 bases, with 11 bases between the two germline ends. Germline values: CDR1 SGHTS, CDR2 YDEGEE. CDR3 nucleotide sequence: TGTGCCAGCAGCTTGGAGACAGGCTTGGAGACCCAGTACTTC. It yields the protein CASSLETGLETQYF.

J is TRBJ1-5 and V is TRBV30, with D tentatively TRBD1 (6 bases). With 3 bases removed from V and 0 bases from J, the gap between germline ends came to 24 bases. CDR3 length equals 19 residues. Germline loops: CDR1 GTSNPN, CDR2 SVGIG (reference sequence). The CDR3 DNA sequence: TGTGCCTGGAGCACGAGTCGGACAGATGAATCTTATAGCAATCAGCCCCAGCATTTT. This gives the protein CAWSTSRTDESYSNQPQHF.

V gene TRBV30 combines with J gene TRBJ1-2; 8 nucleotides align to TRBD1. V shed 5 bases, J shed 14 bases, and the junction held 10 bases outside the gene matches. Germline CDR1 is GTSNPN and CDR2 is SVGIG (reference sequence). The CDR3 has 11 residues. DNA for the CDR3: TGTGCCTGGGCAGCGACAGGGGCACGGACCTTC. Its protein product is CAWAATGARTF.

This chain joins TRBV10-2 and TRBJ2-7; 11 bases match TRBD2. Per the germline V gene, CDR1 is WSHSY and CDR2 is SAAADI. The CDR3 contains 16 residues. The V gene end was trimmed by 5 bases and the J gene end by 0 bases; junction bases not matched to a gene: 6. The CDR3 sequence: CASSRLAGQSSYEQYF. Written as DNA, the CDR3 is TGCGCCAGCAGTCGACTAGCGGGGCAGAGCTCCTACGAGCAGTACTTC.

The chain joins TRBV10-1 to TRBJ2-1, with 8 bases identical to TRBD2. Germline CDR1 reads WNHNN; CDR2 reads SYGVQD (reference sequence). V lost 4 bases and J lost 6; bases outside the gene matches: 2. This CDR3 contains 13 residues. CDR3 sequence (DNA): TGCGCCAGCAGTGTGGGACTAGGCAATGAGCAGTTCTTC. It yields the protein CASSVGLGNEQFF.

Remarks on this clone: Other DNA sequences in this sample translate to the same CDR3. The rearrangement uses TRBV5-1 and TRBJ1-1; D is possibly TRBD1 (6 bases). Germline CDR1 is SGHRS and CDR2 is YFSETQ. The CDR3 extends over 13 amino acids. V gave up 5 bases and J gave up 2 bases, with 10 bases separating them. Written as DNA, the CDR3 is TGCGCCAGCAGTCCGACAGGAAACACTGAAGCTTTCTTT. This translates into CASSPTGNTEAFF.

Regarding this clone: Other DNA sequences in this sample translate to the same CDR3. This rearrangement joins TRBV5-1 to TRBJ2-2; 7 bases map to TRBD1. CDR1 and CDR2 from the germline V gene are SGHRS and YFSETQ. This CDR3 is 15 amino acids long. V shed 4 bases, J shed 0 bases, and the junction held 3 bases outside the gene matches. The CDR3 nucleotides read TGCGCCAGCAGCCCGGGGACAGCGAACACCGGGGAGCTGTTTTTT. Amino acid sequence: CASSPGTANTGELFF.

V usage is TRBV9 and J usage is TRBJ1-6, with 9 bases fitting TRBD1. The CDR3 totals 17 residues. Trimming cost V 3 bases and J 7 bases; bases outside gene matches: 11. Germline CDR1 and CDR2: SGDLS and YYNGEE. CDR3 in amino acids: CASSETGTGFGNSPLHF. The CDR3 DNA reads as TGTGCCAGCAGCGAAACCGGGACAGGGTTCGGGAATTCACCCCTCCACTTT.

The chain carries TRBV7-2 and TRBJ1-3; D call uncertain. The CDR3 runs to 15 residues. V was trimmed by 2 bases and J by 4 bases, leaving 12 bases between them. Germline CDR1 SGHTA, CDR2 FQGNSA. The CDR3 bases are TGTGCCAGCAGCTTAAAACAGTACCTCGGAAACACCATATATTTT. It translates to CASSLKQYLGNTIYF.

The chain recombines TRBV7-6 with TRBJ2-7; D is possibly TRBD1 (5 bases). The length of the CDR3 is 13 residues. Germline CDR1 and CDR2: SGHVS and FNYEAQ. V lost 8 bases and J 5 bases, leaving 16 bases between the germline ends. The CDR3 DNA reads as TGTGCCAGCGCCCAGCCGCAGGGAAACGAGCAGTACTTC. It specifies CASAQPQGNEQYF.

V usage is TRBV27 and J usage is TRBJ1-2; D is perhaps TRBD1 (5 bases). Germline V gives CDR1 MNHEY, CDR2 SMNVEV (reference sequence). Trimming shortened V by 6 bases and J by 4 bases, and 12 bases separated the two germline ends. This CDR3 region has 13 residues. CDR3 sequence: CASRDSTAYGYTF. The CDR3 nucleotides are TGTGCCAGCAGAGACAGTACCGCCTATGGCTACACCTTC.

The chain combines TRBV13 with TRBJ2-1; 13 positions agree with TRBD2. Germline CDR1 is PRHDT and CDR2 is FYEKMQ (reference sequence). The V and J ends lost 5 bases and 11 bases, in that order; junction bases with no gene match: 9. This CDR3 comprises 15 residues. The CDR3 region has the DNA TGTGCCAGCAGCGACCGGACTAGCGGGGGCTCCAAGCAGTTCTTC. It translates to CASSDRTSGGSKQFF.

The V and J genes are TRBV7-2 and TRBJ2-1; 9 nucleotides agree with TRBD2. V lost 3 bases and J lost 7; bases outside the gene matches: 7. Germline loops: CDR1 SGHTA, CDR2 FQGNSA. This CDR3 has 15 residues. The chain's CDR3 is CASSFSGGPKNEQFF. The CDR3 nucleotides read TGTGCCAGCAGCTTTAGCGGGGGCCCCAAGAATGAGCAGTTCTTC.

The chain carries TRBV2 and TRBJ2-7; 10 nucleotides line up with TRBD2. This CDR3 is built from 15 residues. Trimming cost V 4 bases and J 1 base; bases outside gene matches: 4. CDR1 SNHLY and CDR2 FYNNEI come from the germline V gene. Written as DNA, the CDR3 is TGTGCCAGCAGTGTTAGCGGGGGGCCATCCTACGAGCAGTACTTC. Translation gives CASSVSGGPSYEQYF.

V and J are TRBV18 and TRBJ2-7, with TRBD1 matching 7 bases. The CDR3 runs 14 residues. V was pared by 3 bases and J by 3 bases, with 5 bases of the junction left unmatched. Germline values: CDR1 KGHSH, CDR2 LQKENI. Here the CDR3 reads CASSPTGTGYEQYF. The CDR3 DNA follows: TGTGCCAGCTCACCGACAGGGACGGGCTACGAGCAGTACTTC.

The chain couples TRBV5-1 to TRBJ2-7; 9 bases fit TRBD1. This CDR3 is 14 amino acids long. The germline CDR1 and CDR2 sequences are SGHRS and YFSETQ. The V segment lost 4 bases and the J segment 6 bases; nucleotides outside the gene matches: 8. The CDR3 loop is CASSPLGTGSEQYF. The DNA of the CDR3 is TGCGCCAGCAGCCCGCTCGGGACAGGGAGCGAGCAGTACTTC.